This TCR beta chain stems from a study of blood T cells in healthy people across ages (dated by TCRdb to between 2014 and 2016). With regard to the full study: In model experiments, template switching captured about one uniquely barcoded TCR beta cDNA molecule for every two T cells. To track age-related changes in TCR beta repertoire diversity, the study relied on deep sequencing normalized with unique cDNA molecular identifiers. The donors were divided into four age groups: young (average around 15 years), middle-aged (about 41), aged (roughly 60) and long-lived (82). To avoid experimental bias, donors of different ages were distributed randomly across sequencing lanes. Using the same blood draw, the study looked at two additional independent replicas of 1 million unique cDNA reads for two donors, one aged 18 to 30 and the other aged 80 or older. Overall results and qualifications from the work: Total diversity estimates from one million sequenced T cells were considered lower bounds and underestimates. Compared with the aged group, the long-lived group had more naive CD4+ T cells, fewer expanded clones and increased TCR diversity, a pattern suggesting age selection. Because donor CMV infection status was unknown, age-related changes in expanded clonotypes were potentially confounded. A strong correlation was found between observed TCR beta diversity and the percentage of naive T cells measured by flow cytometry. Because profiling used bulk unsorted PBMCs, naive and antigen-experienced compartments could not be compared conclusively. Observed TCR beta diversity per million T cells fell roughly linearly with age, and a significant reduction was already apparent by age around 40.

Library creation used 5' RACE. The instrument given in TCRdb is Illumina HiSeq 2500. The second PCR ran for about 7 to 11 cycles and used a J-beta primer mix along with a sample-barcoded 5' primer. A template-switch 5' adaptor carrying 12 random nucleotides introduced a unique molecular identifier onto each TCR beta cDNA molecule. Each sample yielded at least 2.5 million CDR3-containing paired-end reads. The Mint cDNA synthesis kit, primed by a TRBC-specific oligonucleotide, was used to synthesize first-strand cDNA from all RNA. Following uracil-DNA glycosylase treatment, all cDNA underwent a first 18-cycle PCR with the universal primers M1SS and BC2_uni_R. In the source study's methods: For normalization, 1 million high-quality reads, each with a distinct molecular identifier, were randomly selected from each sample. Instead of being binned into consensus sequences, reads with shared molecular identifiers were discarded. MiTCR, run with a Q25 quality threshold and the strictest error-elimination algorithm, handled CDR3 identification, clonotype clustering and error correction. A nonparametric unseen species model with Euler transformation was used to estimate lower-bound total TCR beta diversity. TCRdb reran the public reads through fastp at Q25 and MiXCR, keeping productive beta chains. Under each unique CDR3 protein, matching rows form one entry showing the most common genes and DNA. V and J calls and clone size were set by TCRdb, not the authors. The sample data list fewer than 1,000,000 distinct CDR3 sequences, and around 45% of these were observed just once. The top ten hold 15% to 20% of the sample.

The roughly 42 donors, aged 6 to 90 years, were systemically healthy Caucasian individuals from Russia. Ten milliliters of peripheral blood were collected from each donor into EDTA-treated Vacutainer tubes. PBMCs were isolated by Ficoll-Paque density-gradient centrifugation, with at least 6 million obtained per sample. Trizol reagent was used to extract total RNA from the PBMCs, yielding at least 5.5 micrograms per sample. For every donor, an aliquot of PBMCs went through flow cytometry to measure the percentages of naive CD45RAhigh/CD27high T cells. This clonotype occurred a few times. Its binding antigen is unknown. Per-base quality was not reported, and no clone a single base away is much larger than it. The germline V gene specifies LGHNA as CDR1 and YNFKEQ as CDR2. V is trimmed back by 1 base and J by 7 bases, and the junction contains 6 bases that no gene match accounts for. Its CDR3 holds 15 amino acids, cysteine through phenylalanine. Of the read, only the CDR3 DNA is kept; its 45 bases are in frame from base 1.

The receptor chain draws on TRBV4-2 and TRBJ2-3; TRBD2 lines up with 9 middle nucleotides. The receptor was derived from a man at least 80 years old in good health. The material sequenced was blood. The sequenced DNA is TGTGCCAGCAGCCAAGTGGGCGGGGGGGCGTATACGCAGTATTTT. Its translation is CASSQVGGGAYTQYF.